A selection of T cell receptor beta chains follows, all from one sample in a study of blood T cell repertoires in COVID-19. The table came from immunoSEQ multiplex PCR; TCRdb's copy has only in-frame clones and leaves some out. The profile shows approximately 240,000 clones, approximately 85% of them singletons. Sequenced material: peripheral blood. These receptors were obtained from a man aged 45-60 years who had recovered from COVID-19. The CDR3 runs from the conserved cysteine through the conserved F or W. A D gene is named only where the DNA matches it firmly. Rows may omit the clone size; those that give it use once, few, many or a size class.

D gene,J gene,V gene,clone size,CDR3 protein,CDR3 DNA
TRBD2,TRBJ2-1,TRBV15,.,CATSSGNAYNEQFF,TGTGCCACCAGTAGCGGGAATGCCTACAATGAGCAGTTCTTC
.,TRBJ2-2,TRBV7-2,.,CASSPGGVNTGELFF,TGTGCCAGCAGCCCCGGCGGAGTAAACACCGGGGAGCTGTTTTTT
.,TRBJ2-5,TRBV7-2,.,CASSLAAGGETQYF,TGTGCCAGCAGCTTAGCGGCCGGAGGAGAGACCCAGTACTTC
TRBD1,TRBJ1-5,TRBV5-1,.,CASSLGQGGNQPQHF,TGCGCCAGCAGCTTGGGACAGGGCGGCAATCAGCCCCAGCATTTT
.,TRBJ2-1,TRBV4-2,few,CASRNQGTGNEQFF,TGTGCCAGCAGGAACCAGGGGACGGGGAATGAGCAGTTCTTC
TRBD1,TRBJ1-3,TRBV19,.,CASSSGTAGNTIYF,TGTGCCAGTAGTTCCGGGACAGCCGGAAACACCATATATTTT
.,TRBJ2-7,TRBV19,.,CASSNFGSSYEQYF,TGTGCCAGTAGTAACTTCGGTAGCTCCTACGAGCAGTACTTC
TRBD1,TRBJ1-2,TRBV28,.,CASTNRGSNYGYTF,TGTGCCAGCACCAACAGGGGTTCTAACTATGGCTACACCTTC
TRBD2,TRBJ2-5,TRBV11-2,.,CASSLGGSGRWTGETQYF,TGTGCCAGCAGCTTAGGCGGTAGCGGGAGGTGGACGGGAGAGACCCAGTACTTC
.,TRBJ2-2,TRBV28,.,CASSRTEYIANTGELFF,TGTGCCAGCAGTAGGACAGAATATATCGCGAACACCGGGGAGCTGTTTTTT
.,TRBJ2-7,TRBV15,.,CATSEPGHLNYEQYF,TGTGCCACCAGCGAGCCGGGACACCTCAACTACGAGCAGTACTTC
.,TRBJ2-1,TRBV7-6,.,CASSARGPFYNEQFF,TGTGCCAGCAGCGCCAGGGGTCCCTTCTACAATGAGCAGTTCTTC
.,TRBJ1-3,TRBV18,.,CASSPQGSGNTIYF,TGTGCCAGCTCACCTCAGGGGAGCGGAAACACCATATATTTT
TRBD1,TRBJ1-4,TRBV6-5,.,CASTHLETGEKLFF,TGTGCCAGCACCCACTTAGAGACAGGGGAAAAACTGTTTTTT
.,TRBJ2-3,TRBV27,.,CASRGVQYLRSTDTQYF,TGTGCCAGTAGGGGTGTACAGTACCTTAGGAGCACAGATACGCAGTATTTT
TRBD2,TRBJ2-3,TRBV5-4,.,CASSPQRTSGIADTQYF,TGTGCCAGCAGCCCTCAGCGGACTAGCGGGATCGCAGATACGCAGTATTTT
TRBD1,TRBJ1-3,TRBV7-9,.,CASSEQGPSSGNTIYF,TGTGCCAGCAGCGAACAGGGGCCGAGCTCTGGAAACACCATATATTTT
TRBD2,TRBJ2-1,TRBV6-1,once,CASSVGTSGSQNEQFF,TGTGCCAGCAGTGTAGGGACTAGCGGGAGTCAGAATGAGCAGTTCTTC
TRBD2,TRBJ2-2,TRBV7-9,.,CASSQYLAGVDTGELFF,TGTGCCAGCAGCCAGTACCTAGCGGGAGTTGACACCGGGGAGCTGTTTTTT
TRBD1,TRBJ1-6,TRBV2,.,CASSATGGKGSPLHF,TGTGCCAGCAGTGCTACAGGGGGCAAAGGGTCACCCCTCCACTTT
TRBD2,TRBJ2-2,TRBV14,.,CASSQAGLAGFTGELFF,TGTGCCAGCAGCCAAGCGGGGTTAGCGGGATTCACCGGGGAGCTGTTTTTT
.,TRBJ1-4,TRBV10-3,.,CAISESGAGNEKLFF,TGTGCCATCAGTGAGTCGGGGGCAGGGAATGAAAAACTGTTTTTT
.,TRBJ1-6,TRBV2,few,CASRTQGPNSPLHF,TGTGCCAGCAGGACCCAGGGGCCAAATTCACCCCTCCACTTT
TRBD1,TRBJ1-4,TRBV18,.,CASSQTTGSEEKLFF,TGTGCCAGCTCACAGACGACAGGGAGTGAAGAAAAACTGTTTTTT